Only a few counts were recorded for the clone carrying this T cell receptor beta chain. This specimen belongs to a study of blood T cell repertoires in COVID-19. Repertoires were generated with immunoSEQ multiplex PCR, while TCRdb's copy carries only in-frame clones and drops some. The sample carries roughly 120,000 clones, about 83% recorded once. The CDR3 runs to 14 residues. V lost 2 bases and J 0 bases, leaving 7 bases between the germline ends. CDR1 and CDR2 from the germline V gene are SGHTA and FQGNSA. The sample consisted of peripheral blood. The gene calls are TRBV7-2 and TRBJ1-1; D gene unclear. The TCR originated in a woman aged 50 to 60 with acute or convalescent COVID-19. The CDR3 bases are TGTGCCAGCAGCTTAATTAACATGAACACTGAAGCTTTCTTT. It translates to CASSLINMNTEAFF.